This T cell receptor (beta chain) comes out of a study of T-cell reconstitution after alpha-beta-depleted transplantation in children. The CDR3 runs 15 residues. Germline V gives CDR1 DFQATT, CDR2 SNEGSKA (reference sequence). V was clipped by 2 bases and J by 5 bases, with 15 bases between them. This clonotype was counted a few times. Unique molecular identifiers were built into the TCRbeta library. Via MiXCR, TCRdb re-called the PCR reads, giving one row per CDR3 protein. The sample lists almost 400,000 distinct CDR3 sequences; 20% were seen once. The clonotype originates from a human donor who donated a stem cell graft to a child with acute myeloid leukemia. This chain links TRBV20-1 with TRBJ1-4; D not certain. Sequenced material: PBMCs from the stem cell graft donor, taken from the stem cell graft. The CDR3 reads CSARPFDGSNEKLFF. In nucleotides, the CDR3 is TGCAGTGCTAGACCCTTCGACGGCTCAAATGAAAAACTGTTTTTT.